This T cell receptor beta chain was recorded in a study of glioma-infiltrating T cells after dendritic cell vaccination. Trimming removed 4 bases at V and 2 bases at J, with 9 bases between. This CDR3 is 14 amino acids long. Germline V gives CDR1 SGHVS, CDR2 FNYEAQ. Profiled with immunoSEQ multiplex PCR; TCRdb holds only in-frame clones, not every one. The sample lists 65,000 to 80,000 clones, about four fifths occurring once. This TCR came from a human donor with glioblastoma. The chain carries TRBV7-6 and TRBJ1-5; D possibly corresponds to TRBD1 (5 bases). This specimen consisted of blood, obtained before dendritic cell vaccination. The CDR3 protein is CASSSQGGNQPQHF. The CDR3 DNA sequence: TGTGCCAGCAGCTCCCAGGGTGGCAATCAGCCCCAGCATTTT.